A selection of T cell receptor beta chains follows, all from one sample in a study of blood T cells in healthy people across ages. TCRdb ran MiXCR on the 5' RACE reads and lists one entry per CDR3 protein. The sample lists some 930,000 distinct CDR3 sequences, about 27% occurring once. The same specimen was also included in a second study, on T cells of mothers and their children.

The sequenced sample was blood. These receptors were taken from a woman aged 40 to 50 in good health. CDR3s include the opening cysteine and the closing phenylalanine or tryptophan. D genes are given only for firm matches. Not all rows give a size; the values are once, few, many and, for expanded clones, a class.

CDR3nt	CDR3aa	v_gene	abundance	j_gene	d_gene
TGTGCCAGCAGTTTCCCTAAACTAGCGGGGGAGACAGATACGCAGTATTTT	CASSFPKLAGETDTQYF	TRBV28	many	TRBJ2-3	TRBD2
TGTGCCAGCAGCGTTGGAACGAAATCCTACGGGCAGTACTTC	CASSVGTKSYGQYF	TRBV9	-	TRBJ2-7	-
TGTGCCAGCACTCAAGGGACAGGGGTTAATCAGCCCCAGCATTTT	CASTQGTGVNQPQHF	TRBV6-1	-	TRBJ1-5	TRBD1
TGTGCCAGCAGTTTATCGGGCACACAGAACACTGAAGCTTTCTTT	CASSLSGTQNTEAFF	TRBV27	-	TRBJ1-1	-
TGTGCCAGCTCACCACGGTTAACAGGGGAGGTTTGGTATGGCTACACCTTC	CASSPRLTGEVWYGYTF	TRBV18	-	TRBJ1-2	TRBD1
TGCGCCAGCAGCCAAGAGGGGTTCGGAGGCACTGAAGCTTTCTTT	CASSQEGFGGTEAFF	TRBV4-1	-	TRBJ1-1	-
TGTGCCAGCTCACCGTCGTTAGCAGATACGCAGTATTTT	CASSPSLADTQYF	TRBV18	few	TRBJ2-3	-
TGCAGTGCTAGCGCGAGGACAGGGGGAACCGGGGAGCTGTTTTTT	CSASARTGGTGELFF	TRBV20-1	-	TRBJ2-2	TRBD1
TGTGCCAGCAGCATGACTAGCGGGCATTTCGAGCAGTACTTC	CASSMTSGHFEQYF	TRBV11-2	-	TRBJ2-7	TRBD2
TGTGCCAGCAGCTCTGTCGGGGGAGGCTACACCTTC	CASSSVGGGYTF	TRBV7-9	-	TRBJ1-2	-
TGTGCCAGCAGCTTAACCCGAGAGAACTATGGCTACACCTTC	CASSLTRENYGYTF	TRBV7-2	-	TRBJ1-2	-
TGTGCCAGCAGCACCGGGACGGTACGAGAGCAGTTCTTC	CASSTGTVREQFF	TRBV7-2	-	TRBJ2-1	-
TGTGCCTGGAGTGCCGGACAGGGATACTATGGCTACACCTTC	CAWSAGQGYYGYTF	TRBV30	many	TRBJ1-2	TRBD1
TGCAGTGCTAGAGCCTTTGGAACGGGAGACCCTGAAGCTTTCTTT	CSARAFGTGDPEAFF	TRBV20-1	-	TRBJ1-1	-
TGTGCCAGCAGCTTGGATCGGGGGGGGCGAGTAGATACGCAGTATTTT	CASSLDRGGRVDTQYF	TRBV5-8	-	TRBJ2-3	TRBD2
TGTGCCAGCAGCGTAACGTCCGGGGGGACTAGCGGGCCGGATGAGCAGTTCTTC	CASSVTSGGTSGPDEQFF	TRBV9	few	TRBJ2-1	TRBD2
TGTGCCAGCAGCCCCGTAGGGCAGGGGGCGAGCAATCAGCCCCAGCATTTT	CASSPVGQGASNQPQHF	TRBV28	-	TRBJ1-5	TRBD1
TGTGCCAGCATAACAGGGGGCCATGGCTACACCTTC	CASITGGHGYTF	TRBV28	-	TRBJ1-2	TRBD1
TGTGCCAGCAGCGTTCGGGGGGGTCTCTACGAGCAGTACTTC	CASSVRGGLYEQYF	TRBV11-2	many	TRBJ2-7	TRBD2
TGTGCCAGCTTCCCGGGACAGGGGGCGGCGTATGGCTACACCTTC	CASFPGQGAAYGYTF	TRBV2	-	TRBJ1-2	TRBD1
TGTGCCAGTAGTATTTGGCGGGCAACTAATGAAAAACTGTTTTTT	CASSIWRATNEKLFF	TRBV19	-	TRBJ1-4	-
TGTGCCAGCAGCTTAGGGACAGGGCTTTCCACAGATACGCAGTATTTT	CASSLGTGLSTDTQYF	TRBV7-2	once	TRBJ2-3	TRBD1
TGTGCCACCATCCCCCGGAAAGGACTGACGGTCACAGATACGCAGTATTTT	CATIPRKGLTVTDTQYF	TRBV6-1	many	TRBJ2-3	-
TGTGCCAGCAGCTTACCCCAGGGACTCCGTGGGGTCGGCGAGCAGTACTTC	CASSLPQGLRGVGEQYF	TRBV7-6	-	TRBJ2-7	-
TGTGCCAGCCGACAGGTTACTTGGCGGTCACCCCCCCACTTT	CASRQVTWRSPPHF	TRBV21-1	-	TRBJ1-6	-
TGTGCCAGCAGTTCTTCCGGGACTAGCGGGGGGCATGAGCAGTTCTTC	CASSSSGTSGGHEQFF	TRBV28	many	TRBJ2-1	TRBD2
TGTGCCAGCAGTGAAGAGTTTTCACCCCTCCACTTT	CASSEEFSPLHF	TRBV2	-	TRBJ1-6	-
TGTGCCAGCAGTGAACAGGGCTCGGCTGGCTACACCTTC	CASSEQGSAGYTF	TRBV2	many	TRBJ1-2	-
TGCAGTGCTCTACCCGGGACAGCTTCCTACGAGCAGTACTTC	CSALPGTASYEQYF	TRBV20-1	-	TRBJ2-7	TRBD1
TGTGCCAGCAGCTCGGGGACAGGGGGTTTCAACACTGAAGCTTTCTTT	CASSSGTGGFNTEAFF	TRBV5-1	-	TRBJ1-1	TRBD1
TGTGCCAGCAGGGACAGGGAATGGTCCTACGAGCAGTACTTC	CASRDREWSYEQYF	TRBV28	few	TRBJ2-7	TRBD1
TGTGCCAGCAGTTTATATGGCAGGGCGGGCGAGCAGTACTTC	CASSLYGRAGEQYF	TRBV27	many	TRBJ2-7	-
TGTGCCAGCAGTTTAGACAACAGAATGACCTATGGCTACACCTTC	CASSLDNRMTYGYTF	TRBV28	few	TRBJ1-2	-
TGCAGGGCTAGAGATCTGGATGAGCAGTACTTC	CRARDLDEQYF	TRBV20-1	-	TRBJ2-7	-
TGTGCCAGCAGTCTAACACAGGGGACCGGGGAGCTGTTTTTT	CASSLTQGTGELFF	TRBV12-3/TRBV12-4	-	TRBJ2-2	TRBD1
TGCAGTGCTAGAGTGTCAGGGTACTATGGCTACACCTTC	CSARVSGYYGYTF	TRBV20-1	many	TRBJ1-2	-
TGTGCCAGCTCCGAGGGACACCGAGGCACAGATACGCAGTATTTT	CASSEGHRGTDTQYF	TRBV28	-	TRBJ2-3	-